Each of the 6 T cell receptor beta chains below was sequenced from the same sample in a study of tumor-infiltrating lymphocytes in primary liver carcinoma. A primer matching the constant region was used to make TCR beta cDNA from approximately 500 ng of total RNA. Libraries for TCR beta were built through three nested multiplex PCR rounds, which together made up a slightly modified ARM-PCR procedure. Forward primers for TRBV1-TRBV30 and a C-beta reverse primer served the first two PCR rounds, at around 9 cycles each. TCRdb re-analysed the multiplex PCR reads in MiXCR, keeping a single row per CDR3 protein. The sample comprises 95,000 to 150,000 distinct CDR3 sequences, 55% to 70% of which are singletons, and 7.5% to 10% rests with the top ten. Co-extracted RNA and DNA came from 20-30 mg of unsorted bulk tissue. Sequencing was done on a sample of tumor-adjacent normal liver tissue. These receptors were obtained from a woman aged 60 to 75 with primary liver carcinoma and hepatitis B virus infection.

As regards this clonotype: An end of the junction does not agree with germline; a read error may underlie this. V and J are TRBV28 and TRBJ2-7; the D call may be TRBD1 or TRBD2 (7 bases each). This CDR3 is built from 16 residues. Germline assignment: CDR1 MDHEN and CDR2 SYDVKM. The CDR3 region is CASSPGGGQSLYVQYF. For the CDR3, the DNA is TGTGCCAGCAGTCCCGGCGGGGGACAGTCCCTCTACGTGCAGTACTTC.

This clonotype was seen more than once but under ten times. A much bigger clone sits one base away, suggesting this may be a read error. The CDR3 DNA sequence: TGTGCCAGCAGTTTAGACAGGACCAACTATGGCTACACCTTC. It specifies CASSLDRTNYGYTF. This rearrangement joins TRBV12-3 or TRBV12-4 to TRBJ1-2; a weak D match, TRBD1 (5 bases). The CDR3 spans 14 residues. Trimming took off 1 base at V and 2 bases at J, with 8 bases between the two ends.

V is TRBV11-2 and J is TRBJ2-2; the match to TRBD2 covers 9 bases. CDR1 is SGHAT and CDR2 is FQNNGV in the germline V gene. Germline trimming cut 1 base from V and 5 bases from J; bases unmatched to any gene: 5. This CDR3 comprises 16 residues. The CDR3 reads CASSLVALAGTGELFF. The CDR3 DNA reads TGTGCCAGCAGCTTAGTGGCGCTAGCGGGAACCGGGGAGCTGTTTTTT.

The chain combines TRBV29-1 with TRBJ2-1; D ambiguous. CDR1 is SQVTM and CDR2 is ANQGSEA in the germline V gene. V lost 6 bases and J 13 bases, leaving 19 bases between the germline ends. The length of the CDR3 is 12 residues. The CDR3 here is CSVQDSYNGQFF. The CDR3 region has the DNA TGCAGCGTACAAGACTCCTACAATGGACAGTTCTTC.

The rearrangement links TRBV6-2 or TRBV6-3 to TRBJ2-7, with 10 bases fitting TRBD2. CDR1 is MNHEY, CDR2 SVGEGT, per germline. The CDR3 has 12 residues. The V segment lost 4 bases and the J segment 6 bases; nucleotides outside the gene matches: 0. As DNA, the CDR3 is TGTGCCAGCAGTTCTAGCGGGGGCGAGCAGTACTTC. As protein: CASSSSGGEQYF.

As regards this clonotype: This may come from a read error, since a much larger clone is one base off. V and J are TRBV7-9 and TRBJ2-7; D is possibly TRBD2 (5 bases). V was clipped by 0 bases and J by 4 bases, with 25 bases between them. This CDR3 has 19 amino acids. Germline loops: CDR1 SEHNR, CDR2 FQNEAQ (reference sequence). The CDR3, as DNA: TGTGCCAGCAGCTTAGCGCGGGTCGTGACTTCCGACCACCCTTACGAGCAGTACTTC. This encodes CASSLARVVTSDHPYEQYF.